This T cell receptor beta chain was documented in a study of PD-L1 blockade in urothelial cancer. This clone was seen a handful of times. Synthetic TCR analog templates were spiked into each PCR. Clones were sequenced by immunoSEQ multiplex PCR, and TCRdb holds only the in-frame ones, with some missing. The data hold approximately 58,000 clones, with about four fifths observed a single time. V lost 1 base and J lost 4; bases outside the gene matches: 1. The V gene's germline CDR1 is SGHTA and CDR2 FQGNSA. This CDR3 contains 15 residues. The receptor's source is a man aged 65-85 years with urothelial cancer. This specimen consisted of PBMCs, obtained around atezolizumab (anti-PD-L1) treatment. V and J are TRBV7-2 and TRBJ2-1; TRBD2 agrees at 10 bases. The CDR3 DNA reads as TGTGCCAGCAGCTTAGGACTAGCGGGTTACAATGAGCAGTTCTTC. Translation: CASSLGLAGYNEQFF.